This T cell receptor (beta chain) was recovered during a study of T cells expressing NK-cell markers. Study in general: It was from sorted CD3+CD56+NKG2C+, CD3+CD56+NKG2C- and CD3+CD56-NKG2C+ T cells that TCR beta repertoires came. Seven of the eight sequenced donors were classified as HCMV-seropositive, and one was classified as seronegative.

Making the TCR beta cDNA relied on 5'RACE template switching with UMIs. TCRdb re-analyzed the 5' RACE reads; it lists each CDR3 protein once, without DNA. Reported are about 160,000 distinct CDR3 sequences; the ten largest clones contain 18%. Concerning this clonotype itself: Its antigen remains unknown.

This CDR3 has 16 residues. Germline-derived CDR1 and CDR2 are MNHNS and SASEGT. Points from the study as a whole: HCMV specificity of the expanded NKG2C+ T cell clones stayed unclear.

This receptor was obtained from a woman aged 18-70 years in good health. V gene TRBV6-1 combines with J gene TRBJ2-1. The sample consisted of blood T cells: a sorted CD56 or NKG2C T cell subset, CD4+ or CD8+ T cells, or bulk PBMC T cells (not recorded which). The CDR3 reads CASRTYRGSSYNEQFF.